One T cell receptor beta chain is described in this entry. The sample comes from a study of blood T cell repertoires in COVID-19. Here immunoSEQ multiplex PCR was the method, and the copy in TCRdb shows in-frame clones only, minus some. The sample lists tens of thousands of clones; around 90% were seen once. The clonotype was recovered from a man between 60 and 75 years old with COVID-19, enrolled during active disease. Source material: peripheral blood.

The CDR3, as DNA: TGTGCCAGTAGTGGGGGTAGGGGGAGATTGAACACTGAAGCTTTCTTT. Its protein product is CASSGGRGRLNTEAFF. The rearrangement links TRBV19 to TRBJ1-1; a weak D match, TRBD1 (6 bases). Germline V gene lookup returns CDR1 LNHDA and CDR2 SQIVND (reference sequence). This CDR3 is built from 16 residues. V dropped 5 bases and J dropped 0 bases, with 16 bases sitting between them.